This T cell receptor (beta chain) was identified in a study of blood T cell repertoires in COVID-19. About the study: Samples taken during acute and convalescent COVID-19 were collected in the United States, Italy and Spain. PBMCs, B-cell-depleted T cells, or T cells provided the cDNA or gDNA that made up the material.

The CDR3 runs to 14 residues. Germline V gene data show CDR1 as GTSNPN and CDR2 as SVGIG (reference sequence). The ends were cut back, 4 bases at V and 3 bases at J, with 12 bases in the middle. Under the authors' procedure: Quantification of nucleated cells was approximated via reference gene primer amplification. Some clones are missing from TCRdb's copy, which holds only in-frame ones; the method was immunoSEQ multiplex PCR. V and J calls and clone size are as listed in that table; D and trimming were resolved from the DNA. The sample holds about 84,000 clones, approximately 82% seen once. The TCR originated in an elderly man with active or convalescent COVID-19. The sample consisted of peripheral blood. V is TRBV30 and J is TRBJ2-2; maybe TRBD2 (5 bases). The CDR3 coding sequence is TGTGCCTGGAATACAAGGAGGTACACCGGGGAGCTGTTTTTT. Its translation is CAWNTRRYTGELFF.